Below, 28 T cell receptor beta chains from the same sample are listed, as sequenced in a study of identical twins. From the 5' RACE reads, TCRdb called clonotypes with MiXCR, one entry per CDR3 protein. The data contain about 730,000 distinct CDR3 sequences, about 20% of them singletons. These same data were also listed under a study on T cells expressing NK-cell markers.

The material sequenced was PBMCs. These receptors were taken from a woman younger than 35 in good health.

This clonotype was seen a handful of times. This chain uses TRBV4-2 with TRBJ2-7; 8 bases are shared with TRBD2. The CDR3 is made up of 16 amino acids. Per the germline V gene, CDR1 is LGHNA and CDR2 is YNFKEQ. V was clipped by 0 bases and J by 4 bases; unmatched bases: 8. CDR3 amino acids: CASSQDRTGGYYEQYF. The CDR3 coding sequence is TGTGCCAGCAGCCAAGATCGGACGGGGGGGTATTACGAGCAGTACTTC.

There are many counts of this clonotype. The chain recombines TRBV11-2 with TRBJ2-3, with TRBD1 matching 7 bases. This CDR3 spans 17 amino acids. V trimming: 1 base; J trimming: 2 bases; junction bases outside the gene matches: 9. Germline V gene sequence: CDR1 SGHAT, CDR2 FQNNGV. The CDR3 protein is CASSLGRGQIITDTQYF. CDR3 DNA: TGTGCCAGCAGCTTAGGCAGGGGACAGATAATCACAGATACGCAGTATTTT.

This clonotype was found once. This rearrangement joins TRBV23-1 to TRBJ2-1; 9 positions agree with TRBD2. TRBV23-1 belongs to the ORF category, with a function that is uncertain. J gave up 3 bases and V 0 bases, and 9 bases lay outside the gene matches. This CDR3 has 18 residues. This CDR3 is CASSQSLAGPSSYNEQFF. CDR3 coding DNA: TGCGCCAGCAGTCAATCGCTAGCGGGACCCTCTAGCTACAATGAGCAGTTCTTC.

CDR3 bases: TGTGCCAGCAGTTTGGCACTGAACGAGCAGTACTTC. Its translation is CASSLALNEQYF. The chain carries TRBV12-3 or TRBV12-4 and TRBJ2-7; D unclear. CDR3 size: 12 residues. Trimming took off 3 bases at V and 5 bases at J, with 8 bases between the two ends.

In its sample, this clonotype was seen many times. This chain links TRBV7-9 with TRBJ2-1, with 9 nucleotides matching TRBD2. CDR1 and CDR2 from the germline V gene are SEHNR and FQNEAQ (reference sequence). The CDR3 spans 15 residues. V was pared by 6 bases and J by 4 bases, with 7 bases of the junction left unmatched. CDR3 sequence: CASSQVSGGYNEQFF. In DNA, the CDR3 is TGTGCCAGCAGTCAAGTTAGCGGGGGATACAATGAGCAGTTCTTC.

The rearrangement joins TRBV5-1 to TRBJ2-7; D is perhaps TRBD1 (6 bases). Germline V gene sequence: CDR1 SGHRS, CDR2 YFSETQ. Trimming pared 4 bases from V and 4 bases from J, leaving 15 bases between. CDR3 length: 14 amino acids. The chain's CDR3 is CASSRRTEEYEQYF. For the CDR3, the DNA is TGCGCCAGCAGCAGGCGGACAGAGGAGTACGAGCAGTACTTC.

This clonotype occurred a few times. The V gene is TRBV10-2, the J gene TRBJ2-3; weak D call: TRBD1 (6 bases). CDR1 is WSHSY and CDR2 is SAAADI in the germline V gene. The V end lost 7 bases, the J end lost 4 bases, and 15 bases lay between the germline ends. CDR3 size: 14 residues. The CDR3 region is CASIQGGRADTQYF. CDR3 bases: TGCGCCAGCATACAAGGGGGTAGGGCAGATACGCAGTATTTT.

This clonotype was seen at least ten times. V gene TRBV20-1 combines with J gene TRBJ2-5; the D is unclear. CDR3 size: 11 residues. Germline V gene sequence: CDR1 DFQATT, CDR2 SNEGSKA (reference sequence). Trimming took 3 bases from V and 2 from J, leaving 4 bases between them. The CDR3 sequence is CSASRQETQYF. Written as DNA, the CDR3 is TGCAGTGCTAGTCGGCAAGAGACCCAGTACTTC.

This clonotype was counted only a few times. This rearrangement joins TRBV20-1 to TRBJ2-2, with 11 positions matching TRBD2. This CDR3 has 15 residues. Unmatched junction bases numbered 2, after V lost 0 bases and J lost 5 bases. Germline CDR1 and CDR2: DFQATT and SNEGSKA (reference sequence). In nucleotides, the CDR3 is TGCAGTGCTAGAGATCGACTAGCGGGGACCGGGGAGCTGTTTTTT. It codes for CSARDRLAGTGELFF.

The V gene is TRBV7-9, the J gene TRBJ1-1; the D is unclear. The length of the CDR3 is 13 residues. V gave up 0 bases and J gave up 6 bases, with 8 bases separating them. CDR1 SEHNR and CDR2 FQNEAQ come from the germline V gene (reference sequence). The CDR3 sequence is CASSLASGAEAFF. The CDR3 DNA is TGTGCCAGCAGCTTAGCCAGCGGGGCTGAAGCTTTCTTT.

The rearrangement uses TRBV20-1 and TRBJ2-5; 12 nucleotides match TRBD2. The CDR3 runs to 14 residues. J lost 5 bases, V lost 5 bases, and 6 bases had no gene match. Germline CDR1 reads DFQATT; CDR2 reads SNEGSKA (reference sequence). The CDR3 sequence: CSAWFLAGGETQYF. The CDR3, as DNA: TGCAGTGCTTGGTTCCTAGCGGGAGGGGAGACCCAGTACTTC.

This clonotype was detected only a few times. CDR3 residues: CASTSEPRTGELFF. The DNA of the CDR3 is TGTGCCAGCACCTCCGAGCCGAGAACCGGGGAGCTGTTTTTT. The genes are TRBV6-1 and TRBJ2-2, with D hard to call. Trimming removed 7 bases from V and 5 bases from J, with 14 bases in between. Germline assignment: CDR1 MNHNS and CDR2 SASEGT. The CDR3 runs 14 residues.

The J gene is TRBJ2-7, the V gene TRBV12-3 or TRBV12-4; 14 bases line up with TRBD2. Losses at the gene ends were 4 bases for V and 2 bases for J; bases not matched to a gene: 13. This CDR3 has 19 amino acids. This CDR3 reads CASSSRGGLAGEMAYEQYF. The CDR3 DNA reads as TGTGCCAGCAGTTCGCGTGGGGGACTAGCGGGAGAAATGGCCTACGAGCAGTACTTC.

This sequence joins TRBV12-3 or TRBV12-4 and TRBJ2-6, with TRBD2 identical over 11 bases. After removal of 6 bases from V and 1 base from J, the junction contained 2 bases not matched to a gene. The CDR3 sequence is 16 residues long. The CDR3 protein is CASRLAGVSGANVLTF. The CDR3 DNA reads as TGTGCCAGCAGACTAGCGGGAGTTTCTGGGGCCAACGTCCTGACTTTC.

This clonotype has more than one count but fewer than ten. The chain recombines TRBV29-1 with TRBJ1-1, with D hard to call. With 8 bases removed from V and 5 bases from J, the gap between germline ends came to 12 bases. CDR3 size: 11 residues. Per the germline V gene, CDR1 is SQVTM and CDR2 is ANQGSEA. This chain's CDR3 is CSPARETEAFF. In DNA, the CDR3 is TGCAGCCCGGCGCGGGAGACTGAAGCTTTCTTT.

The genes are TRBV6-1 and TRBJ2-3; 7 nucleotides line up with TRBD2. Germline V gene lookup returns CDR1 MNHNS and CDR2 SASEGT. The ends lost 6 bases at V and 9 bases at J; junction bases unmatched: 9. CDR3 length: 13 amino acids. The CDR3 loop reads CASSPDGGRTQYF. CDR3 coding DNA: TGTGCCAGCAGCCCCGACGGGGGGAGGACGCAGTATTTT.

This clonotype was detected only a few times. This CDR3 is CASQEETQYF. CDR3 nucleotides: TGTGCCAGCCAAGAAGAGACCCAGTACTTC. The chain is built from TRBV2 and TRBJ2-5; no firm D call. V was trimmed by 8 bases and J by 3 bases, leaving 4 bases between them. The V gene's germline CDR1 is SNHLY and CDR2 FYNNEI. CDR3 size: 10 residues.

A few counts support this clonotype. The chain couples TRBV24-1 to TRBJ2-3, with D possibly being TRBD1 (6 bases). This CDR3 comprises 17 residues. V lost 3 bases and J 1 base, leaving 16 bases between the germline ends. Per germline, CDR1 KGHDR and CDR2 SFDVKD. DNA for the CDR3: TGTGCCACCAGTGATCCCCCCACTAGGACAGGCACAGATACGCAGTATTTT. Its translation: CATSDPPTRTGTDTQYF.

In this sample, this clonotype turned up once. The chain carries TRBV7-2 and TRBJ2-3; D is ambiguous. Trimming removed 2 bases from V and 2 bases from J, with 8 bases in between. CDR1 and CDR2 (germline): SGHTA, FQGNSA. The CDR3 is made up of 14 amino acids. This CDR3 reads CASSLFQSTDTQYF. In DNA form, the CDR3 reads TGTGCCAGCAGCTTATTTCAGTCCACAGATACGCAGTATTTT.

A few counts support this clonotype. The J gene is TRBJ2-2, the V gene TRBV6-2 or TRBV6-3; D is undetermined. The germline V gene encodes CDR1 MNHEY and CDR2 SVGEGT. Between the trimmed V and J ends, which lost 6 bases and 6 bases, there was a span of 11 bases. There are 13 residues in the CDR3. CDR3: CASSRNVAGELFF. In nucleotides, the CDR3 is TGTGCCAGCAGCCGTAATGTAGCCGGGGAGCTGTTTTTT.

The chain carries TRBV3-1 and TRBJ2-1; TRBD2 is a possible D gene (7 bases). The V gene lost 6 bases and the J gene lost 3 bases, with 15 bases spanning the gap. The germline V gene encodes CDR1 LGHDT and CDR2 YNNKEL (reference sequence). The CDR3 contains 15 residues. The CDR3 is CASRQGRGVYNEQFF. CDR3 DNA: TGTGCCAGCAGACAGGGTCGGGGGGTCTACAATGAGCAGTTCTTC.

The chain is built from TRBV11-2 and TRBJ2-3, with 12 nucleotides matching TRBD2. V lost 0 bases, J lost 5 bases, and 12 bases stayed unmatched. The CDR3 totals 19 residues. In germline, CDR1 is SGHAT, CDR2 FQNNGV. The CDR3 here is CASSLEVLAGGPWRDTQYF. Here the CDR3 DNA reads TGTGCCAGCAGCTTAGAGGTCCTAGCGGGAGGGCCGTGGAGAGATACGCAGTATTTT.

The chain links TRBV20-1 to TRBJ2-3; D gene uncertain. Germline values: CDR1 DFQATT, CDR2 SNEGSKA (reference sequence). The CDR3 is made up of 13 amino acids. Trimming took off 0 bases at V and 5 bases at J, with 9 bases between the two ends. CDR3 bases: TGCAGTGCTAGAGATCATAGGGAAGATACGCAGTATTTT. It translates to CSARDHREDTQYF.

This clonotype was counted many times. CDR3 sequence reads: CSVEDLTNYNEQFF. The CDR3 bases are TGCAGCGTTGAAGATCTGACTAATTACAATGAGCAGTTCTTC. The chain is built from TRBV29-1 and TRBJ2-1, with a weak D call TRBD2 (5 bases). V gave up 0 bases and J gave up 4 bases, with 10 bases separating them. CDR1 and CDR2 (germline): SQVTM, ANQGSEA. This CDR3 has 14 amino acids.

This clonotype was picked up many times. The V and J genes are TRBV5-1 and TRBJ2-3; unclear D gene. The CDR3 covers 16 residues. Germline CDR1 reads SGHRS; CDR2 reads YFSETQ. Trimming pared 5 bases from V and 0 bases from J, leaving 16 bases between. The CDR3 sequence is CASRIGGGSSTDTQYF. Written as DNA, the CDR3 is TGCGCCAGCAGGATCGGCGGCGGATCTAGCACAGATACGCAGTATTTT.

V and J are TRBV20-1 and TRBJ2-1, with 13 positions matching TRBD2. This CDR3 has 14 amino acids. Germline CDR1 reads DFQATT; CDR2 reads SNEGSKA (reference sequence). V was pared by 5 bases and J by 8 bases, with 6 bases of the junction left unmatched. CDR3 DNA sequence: TGCAGTGCTGGGAGGACTAGCGGGAGCTATGAGCAGTTCTTC. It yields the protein CSAGRTSGSYEQFF.

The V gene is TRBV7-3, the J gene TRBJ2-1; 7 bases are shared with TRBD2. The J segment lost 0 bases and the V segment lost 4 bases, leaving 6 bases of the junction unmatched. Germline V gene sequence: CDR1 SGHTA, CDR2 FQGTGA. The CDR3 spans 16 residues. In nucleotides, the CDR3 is TGTGCCAGCAGCTCAGCGGGGCCGGGCTCCTACAATGAGCAGTTCTTC. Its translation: CASSSAGPGSYNEQFF.

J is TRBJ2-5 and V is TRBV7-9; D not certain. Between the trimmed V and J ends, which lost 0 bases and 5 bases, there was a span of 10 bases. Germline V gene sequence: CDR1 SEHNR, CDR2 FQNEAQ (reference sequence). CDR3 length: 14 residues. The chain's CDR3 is CASSLAREMETQYF. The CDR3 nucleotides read TGTGCCAGCAGCTTAGCGCGTGAGATGGAGACCCAGTACTTC.